This T cell receptor (beta chain) appears in the sequencing data of a study of immune heterogeneity within non-small cell lung tumors. About the research overall: There was 1 tumor not otherwise specified, along with some 11 non-squamous carcinomas and a few squamous cell carcinomas.

Regarding the study as a whole: Clonotypes of T-cell receptor beta found at high frequency were largely distinct between individual patients.

With respect to this clonotype: Antigen: not known. A much more abundant neighbour one base away suggests this may be a read error.

CDR3 length: 12 amino acids. Germline V gene sequence: CDR1 SGHRS, CDR2 YFSETQ. The authors amplified TCR beta CDR3 by multiplex PCR with 32 V and 13 J primers. TCRdb recomputed calls from the multiplex PCR reads with MiXCR, one row per CDR3 protein. The sample lists around 20,000 distinct CDR3 sequences; about 25% were seen once. Bulk tumor genomic DNA was the template, and each sample received approximately 0.65 ug. Multiple widely separated biopsies were taken from each primary tumor at surgery. Enrolled individuals presented with untreated, newly diagnosed non-small cell lung cancer and received curative surgery.

The chain carries TRBV5-1 and TRBJ2-3; D is uncertain. This TCR derives from a man in his forties or fifties with non-small cell lung cancer. Sequencing was carried out using lung tumor tissue. CDR3 nucleotides: TGCGCCAGCAGCTTGGGCACAGATCCGCAGTATTTT. The encoded protein is CASSLGTDPQYF.